This TCR beta chain was recovered during a study of long-term antiretroviral therapy in people with HIV. This clone was seen just once. As yet, its antigen is unknown. The study drew at least one pre-ART and at least two post-ART PBMC samples from every donor. V gave up 3 bases and J gave up 2 bases; unmatched junction bases: 6. Germline assignment: CDR1 SGHNT and CDR2 YYREEE (reference sequence). The CDR3 is made up of 15 amino acids. Study conclusions and caveats: HIV repertoires spanned narrower CDR3 length ranges than controls. Repertoire composition at all time points was dominated by clones that had expanded before ART.

The assay, immunoSEQ v3.0, was run at survey level. The assay was immunoSEQ multiplex PCR, and TCRdb's table has in-frame clones only and misses some. The sample records thousands of clones, 84% being singletons. The chain employs TRBV5-4 and TRBJ2-7; TRBD1 aligns across 9 bases. The specimen comprised unsorted PBMCs, sampled 0.3 years before starting antiretroviral therapy. This clonotype was obtained from a man aged 30 to 45 with HIV. CDR3 in DNA: TGTGCCAGCAGCTGGGACAGGGATTCAACCTACGAGCAGTACTTC. Its translation: CASSWDRDSTYEQYF.